This TCR beta chain emerged from a study of T cell repertoires in cytomegalovirus infection. Background on the study: Well-studied HLA-B-restricted CMV epitopes were used in the study alongside recently identified HLA-C-restricted ones. Matching HLA type and CMV infection were both indicated by public TCR beta signatures.

Study-wide results and limits: The ex vivo response was dominated by HLA-C-restricted CMV-specific TCR beta clonotypes.

There are 15 residues in the CDR3. V lost 2 bases, J lost 5 bases, and 6 bases stayed unmatched. Germline CDR1 is MNHNS and CDR2 is SASEGT. One entry per CDR3 protein, called by TCRdb with MiXCR from the reads. The repertoire consists of about 160,000 distinct CDR3 sequences, with about 20% occurring once and the leading ten covering 25%. Concerning this clonotype itself: Its antigen is unidentified.

Sequenced material: CD8+ T cells from cultured PBMCs, taken from culture after CMV antigen stimulation. This chain connects TRBV6-1 to TRBJ1-5, with 7 positions matching TRBD1. The source of this sequence is a human donor in good health (CMV status not recorded). Some clones in this sample may be carry-over from other donors' samples. In DNA, the CDR3 is TGTGCCAGCAGTGAATACAGGGGAATGGATCAGCCCCAGCATTTT. Translating gives CASSEYRGMDQPQHF.